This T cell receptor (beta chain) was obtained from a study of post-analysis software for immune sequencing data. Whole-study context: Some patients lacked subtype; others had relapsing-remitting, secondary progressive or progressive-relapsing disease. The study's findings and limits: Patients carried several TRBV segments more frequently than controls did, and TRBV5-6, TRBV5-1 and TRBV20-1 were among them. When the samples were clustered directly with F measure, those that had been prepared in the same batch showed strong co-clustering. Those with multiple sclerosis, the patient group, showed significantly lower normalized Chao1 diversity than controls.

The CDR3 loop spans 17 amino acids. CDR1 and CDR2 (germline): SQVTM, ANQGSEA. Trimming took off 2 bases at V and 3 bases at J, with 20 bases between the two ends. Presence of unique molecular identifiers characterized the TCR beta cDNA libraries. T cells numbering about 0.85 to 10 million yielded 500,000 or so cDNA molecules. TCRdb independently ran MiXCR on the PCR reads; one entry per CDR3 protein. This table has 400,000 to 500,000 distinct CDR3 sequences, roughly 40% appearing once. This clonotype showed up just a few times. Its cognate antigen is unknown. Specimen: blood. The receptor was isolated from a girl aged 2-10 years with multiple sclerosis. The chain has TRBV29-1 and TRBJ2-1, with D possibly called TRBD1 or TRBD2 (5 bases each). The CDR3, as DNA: TGCAGCGTTGAACCAGACTACGGGGCCCTTAACTACAATGAGCAGTTCTTC. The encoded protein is CSVEPDYGALNYNEQFF.